The clone carrying this TCR beta chain was detected a few times. Its antigen is undetermined. Trimming removed 2 bases from V and 4 bases from J; junction bases left unmatched: 7. The CDR3 is made up of 16 amino acids. From germline, CDR1 is LGHNT and CDR2 FRNRAP. TCRB transcripts that were expressed got sequenced, as all of the isolated RNA had been reverse transcribed. Sequencing used immunoSEQ multiplex PCR; TCRdb keeps in-frame clones, though not all of them. The table shows about 660,000 clones, with over 13% occurring only once. The data belong to a study of beta chain features in type 1 diabetes. Study-level information: What patients shared with healthy donors was a similar profile of age, gender and cell yields. The study, taken as a whole, reports: Shortening that was moderate but significant affected the TCRB CDR3s of Type 1 diabetes patients in all four CD4+ subsets.

Material for sequencing was naive CD4+ T cells from blood. V usage is TRBV12-5 and J usage is TRBJ2-1; 8 nucleotides match TRBD1. The sequence derives from a man between 18 and 35 years old with type 1 diabetes. The CDR3 DNA reads as TGTGCTAGTGGTTTGTCCTGGACAGGGAATTACAATGAGCAGTTCTTC. Protein: CASGLSWTGNYNEQFF. Filled out from reference TRBV12-5 and TRBJ2-1, the complete variable domain reads DARVTQTPRHKVTEMGQEVTMRCQPILGHNTVFWYRQTMMQGLELLAYFRNRAPLDDSGMPKDRFSAEMPDATLATLKIQPSEPRDSAVYFCASGLSWTGNYNEQFFGPGTRLTVL.